Many counts were recorded for the clone carrying this T cell receptor (beta chain). Germline CDR1 and CDR2: GTSNPN and SVGIG (reference sequence). The CDR3 is 14 residues long. V was clipped by 3 bases and J by 2 bases, with 12 bases between them. Through a sample-barcoded 5' primer and a J-beta primer mix, a second PCR was run for about 6 to 11 cycles. Every cDNA molecule bore a tag from a template-switch adaptor containing 12 random nucleotides. Sequencing of every sample gave 2.5 million or more CDR3-containing paired-end reads. One entry per CDR3 protein results from TCRdb running MiXCR on the 5' RACE reads. This table has roughly 900,000 distinct CDR3 sequences, under 30% appearing once. This sample is drawn from a study of blood T cells in healthy people across ages.

This TCR was recovered from a woman of 80 years or more in good health. The specimen sequenced was blood. The gene calls are TRBV30 and TRBJ2-3; TRBD1 is a possible D gene (6 bases). CDR3 bases: TGTGCCTGGAGGCCGGGACACTTCACAGATACGCAGTATTTT. Its translation: CAWRPGHFTDTQYF.